This T cell receptor beta chain emerged from a study of early T cells in non-severe SARS-CoV-2 infection. Background on the study: Chains were unpaired, as sequencing was done on bulk RNA from unsorted whole blood. Findings of the study overall: Anti-spike CD8 specificities were favored by VDJdb matching, whose results missed private and CD4 specificities.

Individual cDNA molecules received unique molecular identifiers during library preparation. One entry per CDR3 protein results from TCRdb running MiXCR on the 5' RACE reads. The profile shows 68,000 or so distinct CDR3 sequences, around 9.9% of them singletons. This clonotype has a count of ten or more. No antigen is known for it. The germline V gene has CDR1 MDHEN and CDR2 SYDVKM. V was cut by 2 bases and J by 2 bases, with 10 bases left in between. The CDR3 is made up of 14 amino acids. The sequenced sample consisted of whole blood. This chain joins TRBV28 and TRBJ2-7, with unresolved D. This receptor was identified in an adult who was a healthcare worker with PCR-confirmed SARS-CoV-2 infection or an uninfected control (not recorded which). The CDR3 coding sequence is TGTGCCAGCAGTTTAGGCACCAACCCCTACGAGCAGTACTTC. Translation gives CASSLGTNPYEQYF.